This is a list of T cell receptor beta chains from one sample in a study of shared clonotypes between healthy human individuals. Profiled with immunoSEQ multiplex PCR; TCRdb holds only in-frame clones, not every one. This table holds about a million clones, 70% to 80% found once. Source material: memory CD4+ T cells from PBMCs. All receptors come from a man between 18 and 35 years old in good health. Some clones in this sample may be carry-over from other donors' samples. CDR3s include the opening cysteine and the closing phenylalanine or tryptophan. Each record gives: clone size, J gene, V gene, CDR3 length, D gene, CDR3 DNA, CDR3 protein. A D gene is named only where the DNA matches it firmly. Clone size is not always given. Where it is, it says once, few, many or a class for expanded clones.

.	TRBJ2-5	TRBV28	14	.	TGTGCCAGCAGTTTATCCAGGGGTGGAGAGACCCAGTACTTC	CASSLSRGGETQYF
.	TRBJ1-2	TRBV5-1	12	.	TGCGCCAGCAGCTTGGGCGTGGATGGCTACACCTTC	CASSLGVDGYTF
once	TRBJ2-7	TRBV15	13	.	TGTGCCACCAGCATTGACAGAAGTTACGAGCAGTACTTC	CATSIDRSYEQYF
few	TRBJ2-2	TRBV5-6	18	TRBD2	TGTGCCAGCAGCCCGAACCCCCTACGGCGGGAGGGGACCGGGGAGCTGTTTTTT	CASSPNPLRREGTGELFF
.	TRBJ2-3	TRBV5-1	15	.	TGCGCCAGCAGCTTGGTGCAGGCTAGCACAGATACGCAGTATTTT	CASSLVQASTDTQYF
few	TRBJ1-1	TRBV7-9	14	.	TGTGCCAGCAGCTTAGTAAGGAGAAACACTGAAGCTTTCTTT	CASSLVRRNTEAFF
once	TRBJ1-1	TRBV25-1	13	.	TGTGCCAGCAGTCTGGATACCCGCGCTGAAGCTTTCTTT	CASSLDTRAEAFF
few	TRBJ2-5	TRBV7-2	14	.	TGTGCCAGCAGCTTAGATGACAGGAGAGAGACCCAGTACTTC	CASSLDDRRETQYF
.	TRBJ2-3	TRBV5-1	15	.	TGCGCCAGCAGCTTGGTTGGACACCTCACAGATACGCAGTATTTT	CASSLVGHLTDTQYF
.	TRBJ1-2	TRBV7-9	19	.	TGTGCCAGCAGCCCTTCGAGGGACACCCCTTGGACTCAGCGGTCGGACTACACCTTC	CASSPSRDTPWTQRSDYTF
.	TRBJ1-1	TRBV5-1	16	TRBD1	TGCGCCAGCAGCCCCGGACAGGGGGCTACGGGCACTGAAGCTTTCTTT	CASSPGQGATGTEAFF
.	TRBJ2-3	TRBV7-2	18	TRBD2	TGTGCCAGCAGTTCGCGCGCCAGTAGCGGGAGGGTTCCAGATACGCAGTATTTT	CASSSRASSGRVPDTQYF